This TCR beta chain appears in the sequencing data of a study of OX40 agonist ivuxolimab in advanced cancers. Study-wide background: Patients with hepatocellular carcinoma, melanoma, renal cell or head and neck cancer made up the dose-escalation patients.

Data came from immunoSEQ multiplex PCR; TCRdb stores just in-frame clones and leaves some out. The table has about 70,000 clones, 85% seen once. Germline V CDR1 and CDR2: SGHTA, FQGNSA. This CDR3 spans 14 amino acids. Trimming took off 3 bases at V and 4 bases at J, with 9 bases between the two ends. This material consisted of CD4+ or CD8+ T cells sorted from blood, taken in a trial of the OX40 agonist ivuxolimab. This chain joins TRBV7-2 and TRBJ1-4; D possibly corresponds to TRBD1 (6 bases). This receptor was identified in an adult with an advanced solid tumor such as melanoma, head and neck, liver or kidney cancer. CDR3 in DNA: TGTGCCAGCAGCTTGAGGGGGGATAATGAAAAACTGTTTTTT. Translation: CASSLRGDNEKLFF.